This T cell receptor beta chain was found in a study of low-dose radiotherapy and immunotherapy resistance in tumors. Trimming stripped 3 bases from V and 5 bases from J, with 19 bases between. Germline V CDR1 and CDR2: LNHNV, YYDKDF (reference sequence). CDR3 length: 16 amino acids. This clonotype was recorded at least ten times. TRAV- and TRBV-specific primers, spanning alpha and beta chains, primed first-strand cDNA. With a constant-region primer and a V-primer adapter, TCRs were subjected to 20 PCR cycles of amplification. Following isolation, mRNA was amplified via in vitro transcription. Via MiXCR, TCRdb re-called the reads, giving one row per CDR3 protein. In the table there are 65,000 to 100,000 distinct CDR3 sequences, 15% to 20% of which are singletons. The sample's time point: before trial treatment. Donors received nivolumab, ipilimumab, aspirin, low-dose cyclophosphamide and low-dose radiotherapy.

The clonotype originates from a male donor with prostate cancer. This material consisted of PBMCs, taken before treatment. The chain uses TRBV15 and TRBJ2-5; either TRBD1 or TRBD2 may supply D (7 bases each). The CDR3 loop reads CATSRPDQGGSETQYF. The CDR3 nucleotides read TGTGCCACCAGCAGGCCAGATCAGGGGGGGTCGGAGACCCAGTACTTC.